Listed here are 24 T cell receptor beta chains from one sample, sequenced in a study of regulatory T cells in long-lasting Graves disease. Construction of TCR beta libraries relied on iRepertoire HTBI primers and on Arm-PCR targeting CDR3 regions. TCRdb passed the multiplex PCR reads through MiXCR, listing each CDR3 protein once. The sample includes almost 350,000 distinct CDR3 sequences, about 19% of them seen just once. The time point is: persistent/refractory GD, antithyroid drugs over 5 years with positive TRAb. Construction of the TCR library relied on RNA isolated from PBMCs. Here the sequenced sample was peripheral blood mononuclear cells (PBMCs), taken when the disease was refractory, from a patient treated with antithyroid drugs. These receptors originate from a female donor with Graves disease.

The rearrangement joins TRBV3-1 to TRBJ1-5, with D possibly matching TRBD1 (6 bases). Germline V gives CDR1 LGHDT, CDR2 YNNKEL (reference sequence). V shed 0 bases and J shed 2 bases, with 11 bases lying between them. This CDR3 is built from 16 residues. CDR3 bases: TGTGCCAGCAGCCAAGAGACAGGCAGGGGCAATCAGCCCCAGCATTTT. Amino acids: CASSQETGRGNQPQHF.

This clonotype was recorded many times. The chain couples TRBV15 to TRBJ2-7; a weak D match, TRBD2 (6 bases). Between the trimmed V and J ends, which lost 6 bases and 0 bases, there was a span of 15 bases. Germline CDR1 LNHNV, CDR2 YYDKDF (reference sequence). CDR3 length equals 15 residues. The CDR3 protein is CATRAAGRSSYEQYF. DNA of the CDR3: TGTGCCACCAGGGCAGCGGGCCGTAGCTCCTACGAGCAGTACTTC.

This clonotype has at least ten counts. CDR3 sequence (DNA): TGTGCCAGCAGCTTATACGTCACTAGAGCCTCATACGAGCAGTACTTC. Translation: CASSLYVTRASYEQYF. The chain joins TRBV7-9 to TRBJ2-7; D is perhaps TRBD2 (5 bases). This CDR3 spans 16 amino acids. V shed 2 bases and J shed 4 bases, with 18 bases lying between them. CDR1 SEHNR and CDR2 FQNEAQ come from the germline V gene (reference sequence).

This clonotype has only a few counts. J is TRBJ1-1 and V is TRBV20-1; possible D gene TRBD1, 6 bases. The CDR3 has 14 amino acids. V shed 5 bases and J shed 4 bases, with 17 bases lying between them. The germline V gene encodes CDR1 DFQATT and CDR2 SNEGSKA (reference sequence). In DNA, the CDR3 is TGCAGTGCTGGAGTAGGGGGTAGTCCCACTGAAGCTTTCTTT. Translating gives CSAGVGGSPTEAFF.

This clonotype was seen only a few times. The genes are TRBV6-1 and TRBJ2-7; 15 positions match TRBD2. The CDR3 consists of 18 residues. Unmatched junction bases numbered 9, after V lost 6 bases and J lost 0 bases. CDR1 is MNHNS and CDR2 is SASEGT in the germline V gene. CDR3 region: CASRGEGLAGGYSYEQYF. CDR3 coding DNA: TGTGCCAGCAGGGGGGAGGGACTAGCGGGAGGTTACTCCTACGAGCAGTACTTC.

This clonotype showed up just a few times. CDR3 in amino acids: CASSGGDRSSYEQYF. The DNA of the CDR3 is TGTGCCAGCAGTGGGGGGGACAGAAGCTCCTACGAGCAGTACTTC. The rearrangement joins TRBV12-3 or TRBV12-4 to TRBJ2-7, with D perhaps being TRBD1 or TRBD2 (7 bases each). Deletions cut 5 bases from V and 0 bases from J, with 14 bases between. CDR3 size: 15 residues.

This clonotype was recorded many times. The chain couples TRBV7-8 to TRBJ1-5; TRBD1 agrees at 7 bases. Germline assignment: CDR1 SGHVS and CDR2 FQNEAQ. V dropped 5 bases and J dropped 3; count of bases not matched to a gene: 7. This CDR3 has 15 residues. CDR3 protein: CASSARTGPNQPQHF. CDR3 coding DNA: TGTGCCAGCAGCGCTAGGACAGGACCCAATCAGCCCCAGCATTTT.

This clonotype was detected only a few times. The J gene is TRBJ2-7, the V gene TRBV12-3 or TRBV12-4; D is unresolved. V lost 6 bases to trimming and J lost 6 bases, with 15 bases between them. The CDR3 runs 13 residues. CDR3 sequence reads: CASSPYRLAEQYF. The CDR3 DNA reads TGTGCCAGCAGCCCCTACCGCCTTGCCGAGCAGTACTTC.

The rearrangement links TRBV4-2 to TRBJ1-5; perhaps TRBD1 as D (6 bases). This CDR3 comprises 17 residues. The ends were cut back, 0 bases at V and 2 bases at J, with 14 bases in the middle. In germline, CDR1 is LGHNA, CDR2 YNFKEQ. The CDR3 loop reads CASSQDGGGQGNQPQHF. CDR3 bases: TGTGCCAGCAGCCAAGATGGGGGGGGCCAAGGCAATCAGCCCCAGCATTTT.

This chain connects TRBV24-1 to TRBJ1-6; possible D gene TRBD1, 5 bases. V was pared by 5 bases and J by 7 bases, with 8 bases between. The CDR3 covers 13 residues. The germline CDR1 and CDR2 sequences are KGHDR and SFDVKD. This chain's CDR3 is CATSGGENSPLHF. CDR3 DNA sequence: TGTGCCACCAGTGGAGGGGAAAATTCACCCCTCCACTTT.

With respect to this clonotype: Being one base from a much bigger clone, this may be a read error. V usage is TRBV29-1 and J usage is TRBJ2-7, with TRBD1 matching over 7 bases. J was trimmed by 6 bases and V by 2 bases; bases with no gene match: 4. The germline V gene encodes CDR1 SQVTM and CDR2 ANQGSEA. This CDR3 is 12 amino acids long. The chain's CDR3 is CSVERAGGEQYF. DNA of the CDR3: TGCAGCGTTGAAAGGGCAGGGGGCGAGCAGTACTTC.

This clonotype was observed many times. This chain's CDR3 is CASSEAYEQYF. The CDR3 DNA sequence: TGTGCCAGCAGTGAGGCCTACGAGCAGTACTTC. The chain is built from TRBV2 and TRBJ2-7; no definite D call. Trimming pared 3 bases from V and 2 bases from J, leaving 2 bases between. Germline V gene sequence: CDR1 SNHLY, CDR2 FYNNEI. CDR3 size: 11 residues.

The chain recombines TRBV12-3 or TRBV12-4 with TRBJ1-1; D possibly corresponds to TRBD1 (6 bases). The CDR3 consists of 13 residues. Trimming took off 4 bases at V and 2 bases at J, with 8 bases between the two ends. For the CDR3, the DNA is TGTGCCAGCAGTTGGACAGACAACACTGAAGCTTTCTTT. Protein: CASSWTDNTEAFF.

The chain recombines TRBV30 with TRBJ2-2; TRBD1 or TRBD2 may be the D gene (5 bases each). Germline V gene data show CDR1 as GTSNPN and CDR2 as SVGIG (reference sequence). This CDR3 region has 15 residues. V dropped 3 bases and J dropped 0 bases, with 11 bases sitting between them. The DNA for the CDR3 is TGTGCCTGGAGGCGGGCAGGGACGAACACCGGGGAGCTGTTTTTT. This translates into CAWRRAGTNTGELFF.

In its sample, this clonotype was seen many times. The chain recombines TRBV7-9 with TRBJ1-2; maybe TRBD1 (6 bases). The CDR3 is 13 amino acids. V dropped 7 bases and J dropped 7 bases, with 16 bases sitting between them. CDR1 is SEHNR and CDR2 is FQNEAQ in the germline V gene (reference sequence). The CDR3 spells CASNPTEQGGYTF. As DNA, the CDR3 is TGTGCCAGCAACCCGACAGAACAGGGTGGCTACACCTTC.

Only a few counts were recorded for this clonotype. The CDR3 DNA is TGTGCCAGCAGCTTGGGTTTGAGGCCTGGGAGGGCCTCAACCTCCTACGAGCAGTACTTC. Protein: CASSLGLRPGRASTSYEQYF. The chain recombines TRBV7-2 with TRBJ2-7; TRBD2 matches at 7 bases. Germline V gene data show CDR1 as SGHTA and CDR2 as FQGNSA. This CDR3 comprises 20 residues. J was trimmed by 0 bases and V by 3 bases; bases with no gene match: 20.

This clonotype has just a few counts. The J gene is TRBJ1-5, the V gene TRBV6-1; D is unclear. Trimming shortened V by 9 bases and J by 4 bases, and 13 bases separated the two germline ends. Germline V gene data show CDR1 as MNHNS and CDR2 as SASEGT. The CDR3 is 13 amino acids. The CDR3 region has the DNA TGTGCCAGTCGAGGATATCCGAATCAGCCCCAGCATTTT. Translation gives CASRGYPNQPQHF.

This clonotype was recorded once. Being one base from a much bigger clone, this may be a read error. The CDR3 DNA reads TGTGCCAGCAGTGAAGTACTGGGGCTGGGCAATCAGCCCCAGCATTTT. It is translated as CASSEVLGLGNQPQHF. The chain recombines TRBV12-3 or TRBV12-4 with TRBJ1-5; TRBD1 is a possible D gene (5 bases). The CDR3 runs 16 residues. V dropped 5 bases and J dropped 2 bases, with 16 bases sitting between them.

Only a few counts were recorded for this clonotype. One end of the junction fails to match germline, which may point to a read error. The chain links TRBV29-1 to TRBJ2-7, with no clear D. The germline gives CDR1 SQVTM, CDR2 ANQGSEA. The CDR3 totals 11 residues. The CDR3, as DNA: TGCAGCGTTGAAATGCCCTACGAGCAGTACTTT. This translates into CSVEMPYEQYF.

The chain carries TRBV19 and TRBJ1-4, with TRBD1 identical over 7 bases. This CDR3 contains 14 residues. Germline lookup yields CDR1 LNHDA and CDR2 SQIVND (reference sequence). V shed 5 bases, J shed 3 bases, and the junction held 3 bases outside the gene matches. The CDR3 spells CASSVQGANEKLFF. For the CDR3, the DNA is TGTGCCAGTAGTGTTCAGGGGGCTAATGAAAAACTGTTTTTT.

Ten or more counts support this clonotype. The rearrangement links TRBV6-5 to TRBJ1-1; no definite D call. In germline, CDR1 is MNHEY, CDR2 SVGAGI. CDR3 length equals 15 residues. V was pared by 2 bases and J by 1 base, with 11 bases between. Here the CDR3 DNA reads TGTGCCAGCAGTTACCCCTGGACCGAGAACACTGAAGCTTTCTTT. Translated, it gives CASSYPWTENTEAFF.

The genes are TRBV5-1 and TRBJ2-4, with D possibly being TRBD1 or TRBD2 (5 bases each). This CDR3 region has 16 residues. Per the germline V gene, CDR1 is SGHRS and CDR2 is YFSETQ. Between the trimmed V and J ends, which lost 1 base and 10 bases, there was a span of 21 bases. This CDR3 reads CASSLNGDAREGIQYF. In DNA, the CDR3 is TGCGCCAGCAGCTTGAACGGGGACGCCCGAGAAGGGATTCAGTACTTC.

This clonotype was counted many times. The J gene is TRBJ1-4, the V gene TRBV12-3 or TRBV12-4; D not resolved. V was clipped by 6 bases and J by 9 bases, with 11 bases between them. This CDR3 has 12 residues. The CDR3 is CASRVGGKKLFF. The CDR3 nucleotides are TGTGCCAGCAGGGTGGGAGGGAAAAAACTGTTTTTT.

In its sample, this clonotype was seen many times. The rearrangement uses TRBV20-1 and TRBJ2-7, with unresolved D. Germline lookup yields CDR1 DFQATT and CDR2 SNEGSKA (reference sequence). V lost 7 bases, J lost 3 bases, and 10 bases lay in between. There are 11 residues in the CDR3. The CDR3 loop reads CSVGRIYEQYF. The CDR3 nucleotides read TGCAGTGTCGGCAGAATCTACGAGCAGTACTTC.